This TCR beta chain was sequenced in a study of T-cell reconstitution after alpha-beta-depleted transplantation in children. This clonotype was detected many times. TCRbeta library preparation incorporated unique molecular identifiers. One entry per CDR3 protein results from TCRdb running MiXCR on the PCR reads. The sample contains over 200,000 distinct CDR3 sequences, approximately 11% of which appear only once. The CDR3 length is 17 residues. V dropped 7 bases and J dropped 0; count of bases not matched to a gene: 9. The germline V gene has CDR1 SGHVS and CDR2 FNYEAQ. The sequence derives from a child in the first two years of life with acute myeloid leukemia, due to receive a stem cell transplant. The chain combines TRBV7-6 with TRBJ2-6, with 7 bases that match TRBD1. The specimen was PBMCs, collected before TCRalphabeta/CD19-depleted stem cell transplant. The CDR3 DNA reads TGTGCCAGCAACCGGGACAGCACAGACTCTGGGGCCAACGTCCTGACTTTC. Residues: CASNRDSTDSGANVLTF.